What follows is one T cell receptor beta chain and its context. Its antigen has not been determined. Per-base qualities were not stored, and no clone one base away is much larger. The data were obtained in a study of blood T cell repertoires in COVID-19 (TCRdb year 2020). In the study overall: Samples covering the acute and convalescent phases of COVID-19 were provided by collaborators in the United States, Italy and Spain. The material from the prospective study consisted of cDNA or gDNA derived from T cells, B-cell-depleted T cells, or PBMCs. Deeply sampled blood TCRbeta repertoires from subjects exposed to, actively infected with, or recovered from COVID-19 were included in the dataset. A freely available public database, intended as a resource for researchers studying the immune response to SARS-CoV-2, is where the repertoires were released. The samples were drawn from the first 160 participants of the ongoing ImmuneRACE study and from 950 to 1,500 subjects provided by 6 global collaborators. The sample metadata nearly always contained a de-identified subject ID, COVID-19 status, age in years and sex. HLA class I and class II types, where available, came from metadata supplied by the sample provider rather than from assay-based typing. The paper's findings and limits, for the study overall: The quantity of clinical and demographic metadata differed by source and by participant and was supplied without curation.

The immunoSEQ Assay, a bias-controlled multiplex PCR, was used to amplify TCRbeta CDR3 regions from genomic DNA. The original methods were these. Within the assay, amplification of reference gene primers was used to estimate how many nucleated cells each sample contained. Sequence reads were collapsed and filtered to measure the absolute abundance of every unique TCRbeta CDR3 rearrangement. For each sample, productive Simpson clonality was calculated by taking the square root of Simpson's diversity index across productive rearrangements. What TCRdb holds here is the immuneACCESS table cut down to in-frame rearrangements. Part of the clones is not present; checked against another copy, under half of the missing clones reflect an unresolved V gene, and the others are unexplained. That table is the source of V, J and clone size, and D and trimming were worked out from the DNA. The sample table shows about 250,000 clones, and around 84% are seen once. About 1.6% of the sample goes to the ten largest clones.

Trimming removed 4 bases from V and 5 bases from J; the gene matches leave 7 bases unexplained. Sequences SGHRS (CDR1) and YFSETQ (CDR2) are obtained from the germline V gene. The cysteine opens and the phenylalanine closes a CDR3 of 14 amino acids. Just the 42-base CDR3 DNA is kept, in frame starting at base 1. Samples from volunteer blood donors who had recovered from COVID-19 were contributed by a second Seattle source. The collaborating institutions used their own protocols to collect whole blood in K2EDTA tubes. For TCRbeta analysis, collaborators shipped samples in one of three forms: frozen whole blood, isolated PBMCs, or DNA extracted from either of those sample types.

The TCR originated in a woman aged 40 to 50 who had recovered from COVID-19. The sequenced sample consisted of peripheral blood. The V and J segments used are TRBV5-1 and TRBJ1-1; TRBD1 aligns with 8 central bases. The CDR3 reads CASSRTQGGTEAFF. The DNA reads TGCGCCAGCAGCCGTACACAGGGGGGGACTGAAGCTTTCTTT.